This TCR beta chain was identified during a study of CD8 T cells in Susac syndrome. RNA totalling roughly 0.5 to 1 ug underwent reverse transcription with random hexamers. The amplification used immunoSEQ multiplex PCR on TCR beta CDR3; it spanned 54 Vbeta and 13 Jbeta. Each CDR3 protein is one row after TCRdb ran MiXCR on the immunoSEQ multiplex PCR reads. The top ten clones hold 0.25% to 0.3% of a sample with 130,000 to 150,000 distinct CDR3 sequences, 85% to 95% of them seen once. TEMRA cells were FACS-enriched, unlike CD8+ and CD4+ T cells, which were negatively isolated. Germline V gene sequence: CDR1 SEHNR, CDR2 FQNEAQ (reference sequence). V was pared by 5 bases and J by 7 bases, with 12 bases of the junction left unmatched. The CDR3 extends over 16 amino acids.

The chain carries TRBV7-9 and TRBJ2-1; 9 bases are a match to TRBD1. This TCR came from a human donor in good health. Sequencing used CD8+ T cells from PBMCs. The CDR3 sequence: CASSTNRGLFGNEQFF. The CDR3 nucleotides read TGTGCCAGCAGCACGAACAGGGGGCTGTTTGGTAATGAGCAGTTCTTC.